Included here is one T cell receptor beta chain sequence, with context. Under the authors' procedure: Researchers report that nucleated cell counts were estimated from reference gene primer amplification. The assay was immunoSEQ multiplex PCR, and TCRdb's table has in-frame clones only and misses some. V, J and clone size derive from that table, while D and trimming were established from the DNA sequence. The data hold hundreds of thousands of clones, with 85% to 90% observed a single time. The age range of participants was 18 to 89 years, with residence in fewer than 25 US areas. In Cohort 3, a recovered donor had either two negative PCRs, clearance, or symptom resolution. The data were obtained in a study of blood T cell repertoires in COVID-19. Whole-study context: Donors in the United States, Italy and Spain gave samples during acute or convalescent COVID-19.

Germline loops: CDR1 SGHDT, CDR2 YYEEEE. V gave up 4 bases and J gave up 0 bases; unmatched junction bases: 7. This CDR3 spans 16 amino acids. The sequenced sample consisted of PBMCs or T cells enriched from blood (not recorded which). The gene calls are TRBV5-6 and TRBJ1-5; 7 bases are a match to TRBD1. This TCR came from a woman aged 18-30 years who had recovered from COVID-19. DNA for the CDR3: TGTGCCAGCAGCCTGAGACAGGGTGTTAGCAATCAGCCCCAGCATTTT. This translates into CASSLRQGVSNQPQHF.